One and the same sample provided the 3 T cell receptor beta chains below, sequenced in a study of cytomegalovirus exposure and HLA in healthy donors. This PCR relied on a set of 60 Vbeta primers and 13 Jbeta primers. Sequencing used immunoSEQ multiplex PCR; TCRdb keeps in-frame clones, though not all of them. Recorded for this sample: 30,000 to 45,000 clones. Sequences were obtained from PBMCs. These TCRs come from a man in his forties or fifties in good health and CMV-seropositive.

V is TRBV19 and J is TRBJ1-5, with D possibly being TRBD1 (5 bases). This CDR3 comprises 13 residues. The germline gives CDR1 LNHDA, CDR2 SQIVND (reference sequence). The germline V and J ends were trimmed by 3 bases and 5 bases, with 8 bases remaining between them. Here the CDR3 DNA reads TGTGCCAGTAGTATCGGGGGAGATCAGCCCCAGCATTTT. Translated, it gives CASSIGGDQPQHF.

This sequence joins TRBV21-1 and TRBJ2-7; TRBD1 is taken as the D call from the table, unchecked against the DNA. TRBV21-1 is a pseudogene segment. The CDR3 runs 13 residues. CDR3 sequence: CASSKGRSYEQYF. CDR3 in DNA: TGTGCCAGCAGCAAGGGCAGATCGTACGAGCAGTACTTC.

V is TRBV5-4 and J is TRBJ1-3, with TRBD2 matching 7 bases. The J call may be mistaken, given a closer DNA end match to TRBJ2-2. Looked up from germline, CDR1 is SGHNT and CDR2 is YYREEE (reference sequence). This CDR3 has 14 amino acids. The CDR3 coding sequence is TGTGCCAGCAGCTTGGGCGGGAGCACCGGGGAGCTGTTTTTT. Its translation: CASSLGGSTGELFF.